This TCR beta chain stems from a study of early T cells in non-severe SARS-CoV-2 infection. Study-wide context: Bulk RNA taken from unsorted whole blood was sequenced, leaving chains unpaired.

The library protocol tagged individual cDNA molecules with unique molecular identifiers. MiXCR was run by TCRdb on the 5' RACE reads, yielding one entry per CDR3 protein. The data contain roughly 50,000 distinct CDR3 sequences, less than 9.5% of them singletons. Germline assignment: CDR1 LNHDA and CDR2 SQIVND (reference sequence). The CDR3 covers 13 residues. The V gene lost 8 bases and the J gene lost 4 bases, with 12 bases spanning the gap. Study results and caveats: Matching against VDJdb likely underestimated virus-specific expansions, favoring anti-spike CD8.

This clonotype was found many times. The antigen is not known. The clonotype comes from an adult who was a healthcare worker with PCR-confirmed SARS-CoV-2 infection or an uninfected control (not recorded which). The source was whole blood, collected at baseline. This rearrangement joins TRBV19 to TRBJ1-5; D unresolved. The CDR3 spells CASGLAENQPQHF. In DNA form, the CDR3 reads TGTGCCAGTGGGTTGGCGGAGAATCAGCCCCAGCATTTT.